The 18 T cell receptor beta chains presented below share a single source sample, sequenced in a study of shared clonotypes between healthy human individuals. It was CD45RO-negative cells, positively selected for CCR7, that made up naive CD8 cells, with terminally differentiated effector memory CD45RA+ cells excluded. The data were produced by immunoSEQ multiplex PCR, yet TCRdb's version contains in-frame clones alone and is incomplete. The table lists 2 million or so clones, roughly 94% of them singletons. The sample comprised naive CD8+ T cells sorted from blood. The receptor source for this set is a man between 18 and 29 years old in good health.

The chain joins TRBV7-6 to TRBJ2-3; weak D call: TRBD2 (6 bases). CDR3 length equals 15 residues. Germline V CDR1 and CDR2: SGHVS, FNYEAQ. V lost 5 bases and J 7 bases, leaving 19 bases between the germline ends. CDR3 residues: CASSPVAGSWNTQYF. CDR3 coding DNA: TGTGCCAGCAGCCCGGTGGCGGGAAGTTGGAATACGCAGTATTTT.

The chain recombines TRBV5-1 with TRBJ1-2; 10 bases agree with TRBD1. Trimming cost V 4 bases and J 4 bases; bases outside gene matches: 7. The germline V gene has CDR1 SGHRS and CDR2 YFSETQ. The CDR3 loop spans 15 amino acids. DNA for the CDR3: TGCGCCAGCAGCCCGCCGGGACAGGGGACCTATGGCTACACCTTC. Protein product: CASSPPGQGTYGYTF. Full variable domain (outside the CDR3, taken from reference TRBV5-1 and TRBJ1-2): KAGVTQTPRYLIKTRGQQVTLSCSPISGHRSVSWYQQTPGQGLQFLFEYFSETQRNKGNFPGRFSGRQFSNSRSEMNVSTLELGDSALYLCASSPPGQGTYGYTFGSGTRLTVV.

This clone was seen a few times. The chain links TRBV27 to TRBJ2-1, with 12 positions matching TRBD1. The V segment lost 2 bases and the J segment 7 bases; nucleotides outside the gene matches: 6. The CDR3 contains 16 residues. The V gene's germline CDR1 is MNHEY and CDR2 SMNVEV (reference sequence). CDR3 bases: TGTGCCAGCAGTTTAACCGGGACAGGGGGCGCGAATGAGCAGTTCTTC. Protein: CASSLTGTGGANEQFF.

The chain couples TRBV19 to TRBJ2-3, with D possibly matching TRBD2 (6 bases). Trimming left V 1 base short and J 6 bases short, with 8 bases between. This CDR3 is built from 13 residues. CDR1 is LNHDA and CDR2 is SQIVND in the germline V gene (reference sequence). The CDR3 region has the DNA TGTGCCAGTAGTATAGCGGGAGCCGATACGCAGTATTTT. Translation gives CASSIAGADTQYF.

The rearrangement links TRBV6-5 to TRBJ1-1; D perhaps matches TRBD1 (5 bases). CDR1 is MNHEY and CDR2 is SVGAGI in the germline V gene. Deletions cut 0 bases from V and 8 bases from J, with 13 bases between. This CDR3 is 14 amino acids long. CDR3 protein: CASSYSEGTDEAFF. The CDR3 coding sequence is TGTGCCAGCAGTTACTCGGAAGGGACGGACGAAGCTTTCTTT.

V is TRBV11-2 and J is TRBJ2-7; no clear D. V lost 1 base, J lost 3 bases, and 4 bases lay in between. Germline values: CDR1 SGHAT, CDR2 FQNNGV. CDR3 size: 12 residues. This chain's CDR3 is CASSLAVYEQYF. The CDR3 DNA reads as TGTGCCAGCAGCTTAGCGGTCTACGAGCAGTACTTC.

The J gene is TRBJ1-2, the V gene TRBV30, with no clear D. The CDR3 is 11 residues long. V was shortened by 2 bases and J by 8 bases, with 9 bases between the two germline ends. Germline CDR1 and CDR2: GTSNPN and SVGIG (reference sequence). This CDR3 reads CAWSPGKGYTF. In DNA, the CDR3 is TGTGCCTGGAGTCCGGGTAAGGGCTACACCTTC. Full variable domain (remainder filled in from reference TRBV30 and TRBJ1-2): SQTIHQWPATLVQPVGSPLSLECTVEGTSNPNLYWYRQAAGRGLQLLFYSVGIGQISSEVPQNLSASRPQDRQFILSSKKLLLSDSGFYLCAWSPGKGYTFGSGTRLTVV.

The genes are TRBV2 and TRBJ1-4; no reliable D call. V was pared by 7 bases and J by 12 bases, with 18 bases between. CDR1 is SNHLY and CDR2 is FYNNEI in the germline V gene. This CDR3 is built from 13 residues. CDR3: CASTLDLRGELFF. The CDR3 coding sequence is TGTGCCAGCACCTTGGACCTCCGCGGGGAACTGTTTTTT.

CDR3 coding DNA: TGTGCCAGCAGCTTCTCGGGGGGTTCTGGGCTAAACTATGGCTACACCTTC. Amino acids: CASSFSGGSGLNYGYTF. The gene calls are TRBV7-9 and TRBJ1-2; D is possibly TRBD1 (5 bases). The CDR3 spans 17 residues. CDR1 and CDR2 (germline): SEHNR, FQNEAQ (reference sequence). Trimming left V 3 bases short and J 2 bases short, with 19 bases between.

The CDR3 DNA follows: TGTGCCAGCAGTTACTCGGACCCCTCCTACGAGCAGTACTTC. As protein: CASSYSDPSYEQYF. The chain employs TRBV6-6 and TRBJ2-7; D unclear. CDR3 size: 14 residues. V shed 0 bases and J shed 0 bases, with 6 bases lying between them. Germline V gene lookup returns CDR1 MNHNY and CDR2 SVGAGI (reference sequence).

This chain uses TRBV27 with TRBJ2-5; 12 bases are a match to TRBD2. The ends lost 5 bases at V and 5 bases at J; junction bases unmatched: 12. Germline loops: CDR1 MNHEY, CDR2 SMNVEV (reference sequence). The CDR3 consists of 17 residues. The CDR3 region has the DNA TGTGCCAGCAGTCCATACCTCGGACTAGCGGGAACGGAGACCCAGTACTTC. The encoded protein is CASSPYLGLAGTETQYF.

Of note for this clone: Other DNA sequences of this sample code for an identical CDR3. The CDR3 sequence: CASSLTGAGTEAFF. The DNA of the CDR3 is TGTGCCAGCAGCTTAACGGGGGCCGGCACTGAAGCTTTCTTT. The chain employs TRBV7-9 and TRBJ1-1; perhaps TRBD1 as D (6 bases). Germline values: CDR1 SEHNR, CDR2 FQNEAQ (reference sequence). V gave up 2 bases and J gave up 4 bases, with 11 bases separating them. CDR3 length: 14 amino acids.

V and J are TRBV7-2 and TRBJ1-2, with D maybe TRBD1 (5 bases). V lost 0 bases, J lost 10 bases, and 12 bases lay in between. The CDR3 runs to 13 residues. The germline gives CDR1 SGHTA, CDR2 FQGNSA. The CDR3 DNA follows: TGTGCCAGCAGCTTAGCGGGAGGGGCGGCCTACACCTTC. It is translated as CASSLAGGAAYTF.

The chain carries TRBV10-2 and TRBJ2-3, with D unclear. Deletions cut 2 bases from V and 6 bases from J, with 6 bases between. This CDR3 has 12 residues. Germline V gene sequence: CDR1 WSHSY, CDR2 SAAADI. Here the CDR3 DNA reads TGCGCCAGCAGTGAGGGATGGGATACGCAGTATTTT. This sequence encodes CASSEGWDTQYF.

This clone appeared once. The chain uses TRBV10-3 and TRBJ2-4; D is tentatively TRBD1 or TRBD2 (6 bases each). CDR3 length: 15 residues. V lost 0 bases to trimming and J lost 8 bases, with 14 bases between them. The germline V gene has CDR1 ENHRY and CDR2 SYGVKD. The CDR3 region is CAISESGPGADIQYF. The CDR3 DNA is TGTGCCATCAGTGAGTCAGGGCCGGGGGCGGACATTCAGTACTTC.

This chain uses TRBV5-1 with TRBJ1-1; D is perhaps TRBD1 (6 bases). Trimming took 4 bases from V and 1 from J, leaving 11 bases between them. Germline lookup yields CDR1 SGHRS and CDR2 YFSETQ. The CDR3 spans 14 residues. The CDR3 protein is CASSIQGPNTEAFF. In nucleotides, the CDR3 is TGCGCCAGCAGCATACAGGGTCCGAACACTGAAGCTTTCTTT.

This chain joins TRBV19 and TRBJ2-2; D not resolved. CDR1 is LNHDA and CDR2 is SQIVND in the germline V gene (reference sequence). This CDR3 has 12 residues. Trimming removed 7 bases at V and 5 bases at J, with 8 bases between. The CDR3, as DNA: TGTGCCAGTACTATCGGGACCGGGGAGCTGTTTTTT. Protein: CASTIGTGELFF.

The gene calls are TRBV21-1 and TRBJ2-7; TRBD1 was called by the table and not checked on the DNA. TRBV21-1 is an annotated pseudogene. The CDR3 is 18 amino acids. The CDR3 region is CANSTRSPGPHREIEQYF. CDR3 sequence (DNA): TGTGCCAACTCGACGCGCTCTCCGGGACCCCACAGGGAAATCGAGCAGTACTTC.